The 24 T cell receptor beta chains reported below all come from one sample, sequenced in a study of T cell responses to AZD1222 COVID-19 vaccine. Sequencing was performed with immunoSEQ multiplex PCR; in TCRdb, only in-frame clones are kept and a portion is missing. The sample holds more than 110,000 clones, more than 85% seen once. The specimen comprised peripheral blood, sampled on day 0 of AZD1222 vaccination. The receptors come from an adult in good health.

The gene calls are TRBV7-8 and TRBJ2-3; possibly TRBD1 or TRBD2 for D (5 bases each). The CDR3 runs to 15 residues. V was cut by 2 bases and J by 6 bases, with 15 bases left in between. Germline loops: CDR1 SGHVS, CDR2 FQNEAQ. The CDR3 nucleotides read TGTGCCAGCAGCTTACCGGGACCCAAAGAGGATACGCAGTATTTT. It specifies CASSLPGPKEDTQYF.

The rearrangement links TRBV7-6 to TRBJ2-2; either TRBD1 or TRBD2 may fit D (5 bases each). This CDR3 is 15 amino acids long. Germline V CDR1 and CDR2: SGHVS, FNYEAQ. The V end was cut by 5 bases, the J end by 5 bases, with 15 bases between. CDR3 loop: CASSQRYRGTGELFF. The DNA for the CDR3 is TGTGCCAGCAGCCAGCGGTATAGGGGAACCGGGGAGCTGTTTTTT.

CDR3 amino acids: CATPGDTGELFF. In DNA form, the CDR3 reads TGTGCCACCCCAGGGGATACCGGGGAGCTGTTTTTT. The V gene is TRBV19, the J gene TRBJ2-2, with D perhaps TRBD1 (6 bases). Germline V gene lookup returns CDR1 LNHDA and CDR2 SQIVND (reference sequence). The ends were cut back, 10 bases at V and 5 bases at J, with 11 bases in the middle. This CDR3 contains 12 residues.

The rearrangement links TRBV19 to TRBJ2-5, with unresolved D. The CDR3 contains 15 residues. Trimming took 4 bases from V and 9 from J, leaving 21 bases between them. Germline assignment: CDR1 LNHDA and CDR2 SQIVND (reference sequence). CDR3 bases: TGTGCCAGTAGTAGAGTCAAATTCCCCCTTTTACCCCAGTACTTC. Translating gives CASSRVKFPLLPQYF. Based on the CDR3 plus reference TRBV19 and TRBJ2-5, the full variable domain is DGGITQSPKYLFRKEGQNVTLSCEQNLNHDAMYWYRQDPGQGLRLIYYSQIVNDFQKGDIAEGYSVSREKKESFPLTVTSAQKNPTAFYLCASSRVKFPLLPQYFGPGTRLLVL.

J is TRBJ1-3 and V is TRBV11-2, with TRBD1 matching over 7 bases. This CDR3 comprises 16 residues. The V and J ends lost 1 base and 2 bases, in that order; junction bases with no gene match: 5. Germline CDR1 SGHAT, CDR2 FQNNGV. In DNA, the CDR3 is TGTGCCAGCAGCTTAGTCGGGACAGTTACTGGAAACACCATATATTTT. It yields the protein CASSLVGTVTGNTIYF.

The chain recombines TRBV29-1 with TRBJ2-7; D remains unclear. In germline, CDR1 is SQVTM, CDR2 ANQGSEA. Trimming shortened V by 1 base and J by 0 bases, and 10 bases separated the two germline ends. This CDR3 has 14 residues. This CDR3 is CSVEGGTGSYEQYF. The CDR3, as DNA: TGCAGCGTTGAAGGTGGAACCGGCTCCTACGAGCAGTACTTC.

The genes are TRBV5-8 and TRBJ1-6; TRBD1 aligns across 8 bases. Germline lookup yields CDR1 SGHTS and CDR2 YDEGEE. The ends lost 4 bases at V and 7 bases at J; junction bases unmatched: 7. The CDR3 runs to 15 residues. CDR3 region: CASSRGQGWNSPLHF. The CDR3 DNA follows: TGTGCCAGCAGCCGCGGACAGGGTTGGAATTCACCCCTCCACTTT.

This chain joins TRBV7-9 and TRBJ1-2; D gene unclear. Germline V gives CDR1 SEHNR, CDR2 FQNEAQ (reference sequence). Deletions cut 1 base from V and 9 bases from J, with 9 bases between. The CDR3 spans 12 residues. CDR3 DNA sequence: TGTGCCAGCAGCTTAGTCGGCGTCCGCTACACCTTC. It translates to CASSLVGVRYTF.

This sequence joins TRBV12-3 or TRBV12-4 and TRBJ1-1; D remains ambiguous. V was trimmed by 2 bases and J by 8 bases, leaving 9 bases between them. The CDR3 has 12 residues. As DNA, the CDR3 is TGTGCCAGCAGTTTATGGCAAGGGGAAGCTTTCTTT. Its translation: CASSLWQGEAFF.

This clone was observed a single time. The chain has TRBV11-3 and TRBJ2-1; 9 bases line up with TRBD1. V gave up 4 bases and J gave up 6 bases; unmatched junction bases: 7. The CDR3 is made up of 15 amino acids. In germline, CDR1 is SGHNT, CDR2 YENEEA. This CDR3 is CASSSQGARVNEQFF. The CDR3 DNA follows: TGTGCCAGCAGCTCACAGGGGGCGCGCGTCAATGAGCAGTTCTTC. Variable domain in full (rest from reference TRBV11-3 and TRBJ2-1): EAGVVQSPRYKIIEKKQPVAFWCNPISGHNTLYWYLQNLGQGPELLIRYENEEAVDDSQLPKDRFSAERLKGVDSTLKIQPAELGDSAVYLCASSSQGARVNEQFFGPGTRLTVL.

This clone was found once. This rearrangement joins TRBV6-5 to TRBJ2-3; 10 bases are a match to TRBD2. The CDR3 consists of 15 residues. Per the germline V gene, CDR1 is MNHEY and CDR2 is SVGAGI. J was trimmed by 3 bases and V by 5 bases; bases with no gene match: 5. CDR3 sequence reads: CASSPSGGGTDTQYF. The CDR3 DNA reads TGTGCCAGCAGTCCTAGCGGGGGAGGGACAGATACGCAGTATTTT.

This clone is medium-sized in the sample. Distinct nucleotide sequences in the sample also encode this CDR3. This CDR3 reads CASSLGGTQYF. The CDR3 region has the DNA TGCGCCAGCAGCCTAGGAGGGACCCAGTACTTC. This chain joins TRBV4-1 and TRBJ2-5; D is possibly TRBD2 (5 bases). V was cut by 4 bases and J by 7 bases, with 7 bases left in between. This CDR3 region has 11 residues. Germline lookup yields CDR1 MGHRA and CDR2 YSYEKL.

This sequence joins TRBV9 and TRBJ2-1; 8 bases fit TRBD2. Germline V gene lookup returns CDR1 SGDLS and CDR2 YYNGEE. The CDR3 runs 17 residues. The trim removed 2 bases at V and 5 bases at J, leaving 12 bases unmatched. The CDR3 spells CASSVSLGGALDNEQFF. The CDR3 DNA is TGTGCCAGCAGCGTCAGCCTCGGGGGGGCCCTCGACAATGAGCAGTTCTTC.

The chain recombines TRBV7-3 with TRBJ2-1; 8 nucleotides align to TRBD2. The trim removed 2 bases at V and 6 bases at J, leaving 9 bases unmatched. This CDR3 has 16 residues. CDR1 and CDR2 from the germline V gene are SGHTA and FQGTGA. CDR3 DNA: TGTGCCAGCAGCTTACTGGCGCGGGGGGCCCCCAATGAGCAGTTCTTC. Amino acid sequence: CASSLLARGAPNEQFF.

This rearrangement joins TRBV12-5 to TRBJ1-1, with D unresolved. CDR1 and CDR2 from the germline V gene are LGHNT and FRNRAP. Between the trimmed V and J ends, which lost 8 bases and 1 base, there was a span of 11 bases. This CDR3 comprises 13 residues. The CDR3, as DNA: TGTGCTAGTTCTGGGTCCCCGAACACTGAAGCTTTCTTT. Its protein is CASSGSPNTEAFF.

V usage is TRBV19 and J usage is TRBJ1-5, with D possibly TRBD1 on 6 matching bases. Germline assignment: CDR1 LNHDA and CDR2 SQIVND (reference sequence). The V end lost 4 bases, the J end lost 5 bases, and 9 bases lay between the germline ends. The length of the CDR3 is 13 residues. In DNA form, the CDR3 reads TGTGCCAGTAGTACAGGGGCCTATCAGCCCCAGCATTTT. This translates into CASSTGAYQPQHF.

The chain joins TRBV30 to TRBJ2-7; a possible D gene is TRBD1 (6 bases). This CDR3 contains 14 residues. Germline CDR1 is GTSNPN and CDR2 is SVGIG (reference sequence). V gave up 5 bases and J gave up 2 bases, with 16 bases separating them. The CDR3 sequence is CAWGIPGQPYEQYF. The CDR3, as DNA: TGTGCCTGGGGAATTCCGGGACAACCCTACGAGCAGTACTTC.

The V gene is TRBV7-3, the J gene TRBJ1-1; D may be TRBD1 (5 bases). CDR1 SGHTA and CDR2 FQGTGA come from the germline V gene. The CDR3 runs 16 residues. V was shortened by 1 base and J by 4 bases, with 16 bases between the two germline ends. CDR3 sequence reads: CASSLRFGGTGTEAFF. For the CDR3, the DNA is TGTGCCAGCAGCTTAAGGTTCGGGGGAACGGGCACTGAAGCTTTCTTT.

This CDR3 reads CASSTGQGNTEAFF. The CDR3 nucleotides are TGTGCCAGCAGCACCGGACAGGGGAACACTGAAGCTTTCTTT. V and J are TRBV5-4 and TRBJ1-1; TRBD1 matches at 8 bases. From germline, CDR1 is SGHNT and CDR2 YYREEE (reference sequence). The V gene end was trimmed by 4 bases and the J gene end by 1 base; junction bases not matched to a gene: 3. The CDR3 spans 14 residues. Full variable domain (missing parts from reference TRBV5-4 and TRBJ1-1): ETGVTQSPTHLIKTRGQQVTLRCSSQSGHNTVSWYQQALGQGPQFIFQYYREEENGRGNFPPRFSGLQFPNYSSELNVNALELDDSALYLCASSTGQGNTEAFFGQGTRLTVV.

CDR3 sequence: CASSLGPGNEQFF. The CDR3 DNA reads TGTGCCAGCAGTTTAGGTCCCGGGAATGAGCAGTTCTTC. The rearrangement uses TRBV12-3 or TRBV12-4 and TRBJ2-1; D unresolved. The V gene lost 1 base and the J gene lost 7 bases, with 8 bases spanning the gap. This CDR3 spans 13 amino acids.

V usage is TRBV7-9 and J usage is TRBJ2-2, with D uncertain. Germline CDR1 reads SEHNR; CDR2 reads FQNEAQ (reference sequence). This CDR3 is built from 13 residues. V gave up 5 bases and J gave up 6 bases, with 10 bases separating them. CDR3 residues: CASSNQFSGELFF. As DNA, the CDR3 is TGTGCCAGCAGCAATCAGTTCTCCGGGGAGCTGTTTTTT.

This CDR3 reads CASSSIETGTRYNEQFF. CDR3 bases: TGTGCCAGCAGCTCAATCGAAACCGGGACTAGGTACAATGAGCAGTTCTTC. J is TRBJ2-1 and V is TRBV11-3; 8 bases align to TRBD2. CDR3 size: 17 residues. The germline V gene encodes CDR1 SGHNT and CDR2 YENEEA. V lost 4 bases and J lost 4; bases outside the gene matches: 12.

The chain combines TRBV4-1 with TRBJ2-1; 9 nucleotides line up with TRBD2. Looked up from germline, CDR1 is MGHRA and CDR2 is YSYEKL. Losses at the gene ends were 1 base for V and 7 bases for J; bases not matched to a gene: 8. The CDR3 contains 16 residues. Here the CDR3 DNA reads TGCGCCAGCAGCCAAGCCGCGGCGGGGGGGAGGAATGAGCAGTTCTTC. Translating it yields CASSQAAAGGRNEQFF.

The chain uses TRBV6-5 and TRBJ1-6; no clear D gene. V lost 0 bases to trimming and J lost 5 bases, with 8 bases between them. Germline V lookup: CDR1 MNHEY, CDR2 SVGAGI. This CDR3 spans 15 amino acids. This CDR3 reads CASSYSGSNNSPLHF. Written as DNA, the CDR3 is TGTGCCAGCAGTTACTCGGGCAGTAATAATTCACCCCTCCACTTT.